One T cell receptor (beta chain) is described in this entry. Its target antigen remains unknown. No base-level quality is on record; no much larger clone is a single base apart. The collaborating institutions used their own protocols to collect whole blood in K2EDTA tubes. For TCRbeta analysis, collaborators shipped samples in one of three forms: frozen whole blood, isolated PBMCs, or DNA extracted from either of those sample types. The data were taken from a study of blood T cell repertoires in COVID-19 (dated by TCRdb to the early 2020s). Turning to the overall study: Collaborator samples came from the United States, Italy and Spain and covered acute and convalescent phases of COVID-19. A freely available public database, intended as a resource for researchers studying the immune response to SARS-CoV-2, is where the repertoires were released. The samples were drawn from two sources: the first 160 participants of the ongoing ImmuneRACE study, and about 1,300 subjects contributed by 6 global collaborators. The material from the prospective study consisted of cDNA or gDNA derived from T cells, B-cell-depleted T cells, or PBMCs. Where HLA class I and class II types were available, the types were taken from metadata supplied by the sample provider, not from assay-based typing. The dataset comprised deeply sampled blood TCRbeta repertoires from subjects exposed to, actively infected with, or recovered from COVID-19. Nearly every sample came with metadata listing a de-identified subject ID, COVID-19 status, age in years and sex.

Sequences KGHSH (CDR1) and LQKENI (CDR2) are obtained from the germline V gene. V is cut back by 7 bases and J by 7 bases, with 11 bases in the junction unmatched. Reading from cysteine to phenylalanine, the CDR3 counts 14 amino acids. CDR3 DNA is the only sequence kept; it has 42 bases, read in frame from the first base. General findings and caveats noted by the study authors: Clinical and demographic metadata were provided uncurated, with the amount varying by source and participant.

TCRbeta CDR3 regions were amplified from genomic DNA by means of the immunoSEQ Assay, a bias-controlled multiplex PCR. On the authors' methods: Nucleated cell counts per sample were estimated from amplification of reference gene primers within the assay. To quantify the absolute abundance of each unique TCRbeta CDR3 rearrangement, sequence reads were collapsed and filtered. For each sample, productive Simpson clonality was calculated as the square root of Simpson's diversity index across productive rearrangements. The table comes from immuneACCESS by way of TCRdb, which keeps in-frame sequences with V and J called. Part of the clones is missing from these tables; in studies checked, under half for an unresolved V gene and the rest for unknown reasons. The V and J calls and clone size come from that table; D and trimming were worked out from the DNA. The sample table shows approximately 210,000 clones, and 92% are seen once. In total, the top ten clones hold 0.95% to 1.5% of the sample.

The sequence came from a man aged 25-40 years with acute or convalescent COVID-19. The material sequenced was peripheral blood. The sequence joins TRBV18 to TRBJ2-7, and TRBD2 aligns with 9 junction nucleotides. The CDR3 here reads CASYATSGAGEQYF. The sequenced DNA: TGTGCCAGCTACGCGACTAGCGGAGCCGGGGAGCAGTACTTC.